The 14 T cell receptor beta chains below were found in one sample sequenced in a study of CD8 T cells in ankylosing spondylitis. Study-level results: There was a TCR beta motif, made of several highly homologous variants, that appeared characteristic of ankylosing spondylitis blood.

TCRdb re-analysed the 5' RACE reads in MiXCR, keeping a single row per CDR3 protein. Of approximately 550,000 distinct CDR3 sequences listed, approximately 11% are singletons. No antigen is known for these receptors. The sample comprised blood, either unsorted or a sorted T cell fraction (not recorded which). The receptors come from a male donor with ankylosing spondylitis.

DNA of the CDR3: TGTGCCATCAGTGAGGGGCAAGCGGGAATTAATGAGCAGTTCTTC. Its protein product is CAISEGQAGINEQFF. The rearrangement links TRBV10-3 to TRBJ2-1, with TRBD2 matching over 7 bases. The V gene's germline CDR1 is ENHRY and CDR2 SYGVKD. The CDR3 runs 15 residues. After removal of 2 bases from V and 7 bases from J, the junction contained 8 bases not matched to a gene.

This clonotype was recorded a few times. V usage is TRBV10-3 and J usage is TRBJ2-7; 11 bases match TRBD2. The CDR3 contains 16 residues. V was clipped by 4 bases and J by 5 bases; unmatched bases: 10. Germline-derived CDR1 and CDR2 are ENHRY and SYGVKD. The CDR3 here is CAISGTLAGDSDEQYF. The CDR3 DNA sequence: TGTGCCATCAGTGGTACACTAGCGGGAGACAGCGACGAGCAGTACTTC.

V gene TRBV2 combines with J gene TRBJ2-2; D remains unclear. CDR1 is SNHLY and CDR2 is FYNNEI in the germline V gene. The germline V and J ends were trimmed by 1 base and 4 bases, with 10 bases remaining between them. The CDR3 contains 15 residues. In DNA, the CDR3 is TGTGCCAGCAGTGAAGGGTCTACAACCACCGGGGAGCTGTTTTTT. It encodes CASSEGSTTTGELFF.

This clonotype was seen ten or more times. The chain employs TRBV12-3 or TRBV12-4 and TRBJ2-1; perhaps TRBD2 as D (6 bases). This CDR3 spans 14 amino acids. The ends were cut back, 8 bases at V and 1 base at J, with 12 bases in the middle. The DNA of the CDR3 is TGTGCCAGCCGCTTCCGGGGGTCCTACAATGAGCAGTTCTTC. Encoded protein: CASRFRGSYNEQFF.

This chain joins TRBV24-1 and TRBJ2-5; 7 nucleotides agree with TRBD1. Germline V gene lookup returns CDR1 KGHDR and CDR2 SFDVKD. The CDR3 has 13 amino acids. The trim removed 5 bases at V and 5 bases at J, leaving 4 bases unmatched. CDR3 amino acids: CATSGQGQETQYF. CDR3 nucleotide sequence: TGTGCCACCAGTGGACAGGGTCAGGAGACCCAGTACTTC.

This clonotype appeared many times. The CDR3 nucleotides read TGTGCCAGCAGTATCGGCCCGACGTTCAGCTCCTACAATGAGCAGTTCTTC. Translation gives CASSIGPTFSSYNEQFF. This rearrangement joins TRBV25-1 to TRBJ2-1; D remains unclear. Germline V gene lookup returns CDR1 MGHDK and CDR2 SYGVNS. The germline V and J ends were trimmed by 5 bases and 0 bases, with 17 bases remaining between them. The CDR3 sequence is 17 residues long.

This clonotype was observed many times. This sequence joins TRBV15 and TRBJ2-2, with TRBD2 matching over 16 bases. Trimming at V came to 2 bases and at J to 0 bases, leaving 6 bases not matched to a gene. Germline V gives CDR1 LNHNV, CDR2 YYDKDF (reference sequence). This CDR3 spans 20 amino acids. CDR3 in DNA: TGTGCCACCAGCAGAAACCTGGGACTAGCGGGAGGGGCGAACACCGGGGAGCTGTTTTTT. Translating it yields CATSRNLGLAGGANTGELFF.

This clonotype was picked up a small number of times. The chain combines TRBV10-3 with TRBJ1-3; D is perhaps TRBD1 (5 bases). Trimming took off 10 bases at V and 8 bases at J, with 18 bases between the two ends. This CDR3 is 13 amino acids long. The germline CDR1 and CDR2 sequences are ENHRY and SYGVKD. CDR3 protein: CATSRGGEDTIYF. CDR3 DNA: TGTGCCACTTCTCGGGGCGGTGAGGACACCATATATTTT.

The chain carries TRBV11-2 and TRBJ2-1; TRBD2 is a possible D gene (6 bases). Germline CDR1 is SGHAT and CDR2 is FQNNGV. The CDR3 is 14 amino acids. Trimming removed 8 bases at V and 8 bases at J, with 19 bases between. The CDR3 region has the DNA TGTGCCAGCGCCCGGACGGACGGAGGGGATGAGCAGTTCTTC. This translates into CASARTDGGDEQFF.

This clonotype has only a few counts. The chain's CDR3 is CASSLGSAGGETQYF. The CDR3 DNA sequence: TGCGCCAGCAGCTTGGGTTCAGCAGGCGGGGAGACCCAGTACTTC. The genes are TRBV5-1 and TRBJ2-5, with D tentatively TRBD2 (5 bases). Per the germline V gene, CDR1 is SGHRS and CDR2 is YFSETQ. The CDR3 sequence is 15 residues long. V was trimmed by 0 bases and J by 5 bases, leaving 14 bases between them.

This clonotype was observed many times. The CDR3 protein is CASSLVQGNQPQHF. The CDR3, as DNA: TGTGCCAGCAGCTTAGTCCAGGGGAATCAGCCCCAGCATTTT. J is TRBJ1-5 and V is TRBV7-2; TRBD1 is a possible D gene (6 bases). CDR1 SGHTA and CDR2 FQGNSA come from the germline V gene. The V end lost 1 base, the J end lost 4 bases, and 8 bases lay between the germline ends. The CDR3 has 14 amino acids.

The chain employs TRBV20-1 and TRBJ2-7; 9 nucleotides agree with TRBD1. Per the germline V gene, CDR1 is DFQATT and CDR2 is SNEGSKA (reference sequence). The CDR3 contains 15 residues. The junction had 8 bases not matched to a gene; V was cut back by 4 bases and J by 1 base. CDR3 region: CSATRAGQGSYEQYF. In nucleotides, the CDR3 is TGCAGTGCTACACGAGCGGGACAGGGTTCCTACGAGCAGTACTTC.

This chain connects TRBV5-1 to TRBJ1-1; D not resolved. Germline assignment: CDR1 SGHRS and CDR2 YFSETQ. This CDR3 is built from 16 residues. The ends were cut back, 0 bases at V and 0 bases at J, with 12 bases in the middle. The CDR3 protein is CASSLAPHNMNTEAFF. DNA of the CDR3: TGCGCCAGCAGCTTGGCCCCGCATAACATGAACACTGAAGCTTTCTTT. The full variable domain, its missing parts supplied by reference TRBV5-1 and TRBJ1-1, is KAGVTQTPRYLIKTRGQQVTLSCSPISGHRSVSWYQQTPGQGLQFLFEYFSETQRNKGNFPGRFSGRQFSNSRSEMNVSTLELGDSALYLCASSLAPHNMNTEAFFGQGTRLTVV.

In its sample, this clonotype was seen a few times. J is TRBJ2-2 and V is TRBV6-2 or TRBV6-3; D perhaps matches TRBD1 (6 bases). This CDR3 region has 16 residues. The V gene lost 6 bases and the J gene lost 1 base, with 15 bases spanning the gap. Germline-derived CDR1 and CDR2 are MNHEY and SVGEGT. This chain's CDR3 is CASSPNRQENTGELFF. CDR3 bases: TGTGCCAGCAGCCCTAACCGACAGGAGAACACCGGGGAGCTGTTTTTT.